Sequencing of this T cell receptor (beta chain) was carried out in a study of cytomegalovirus exposure and HLA in healthy donors. Sequencing used immunoSEQ multiplex PCR; TCRdb keeps in-frame clones, though not all of them. The sample contains under 250,000 clones, 70% to 90% of which appear only once. An approximately 130-subject validation cohort, separate from the approximately 720-subject first cohort, supplied the donors. Per the germline V gene, CDR1 is SNHLY and CDR2 is FYNNEI. The V segment lost 6 bases and the J segment 4 bases; nucleotides outside the gene matches: 5. The CDR3 spans 15 residues.

The clonotype comes from a woman aged 18 to 35 in good health and CMV-seronegative. The sample taken for sequencing was PBMCs. The genes are TRBV2 and TRBJ2-6, with 8 bases aligning to TRBD1. The CDR3 region is CASSLDRAGANVLTF. DNA of the CDR3: TGTGCCAGCAGCCTGGACAGGGCCGGGGCCAACGTCCTGACTTTC. Combining the CDR3 with reference TRBV2 and TRBJ2-6 gives the whole variable domain EPEVTQTPSHQVTQMGQEVILRCVPISNHLYFYWYRQILGQKVEFLVSFYNNEISEKSEIFDDQFSVERPDGSNFTLKIRSTKLEDSAMYFCASSLDRAGANVLTFGAGSRLTVL.